The 8 T cell receptor beta chains given below trace back to one sample, sequenced in a study of blood T cell repertoires in COVID-19. Sequencing was performed with immunoSEQ multiplex PCR; in TCRdb, only in-frame clones are kept and a portion is missing. The table shows some 220,000 clones, with about four fifths occurring only once. The source material was peripheral blood. Source of these receptors: a woman aged 60-75 years with acute or convalescent COVID-19.

The chain links TRBV27 to TRBJ1-4; possible D gene TRBD1, 5 bases. This CDR3 region has 14 residues. The V gene's germline CDR1 is MNHEY and CDR2 SMNVEV (reference sequence). V dropped 3 bases and J dropped 8 bases, with 13 bases sitting between them. CDR3 sequence: CASSLAGFGEKLFF. DNA of the CDR3: TGTGCCAGCAGTTTGGCAGGGTTTGGGGAAAAACTGTTTTTT.

This chain joins TRBV5-1 and TRBJ1-1, with D uncertain. CDR3 length: 13 amino acids. V dropped 0 bases and J dropped 8 bases, with 11 bases sitting between them. Germline loops: CDR1 SGHRS, CDR2 YFSETQ. In DNA form, the CDR3 reads TGCGCCAGCAGCTTGGCCCGTGAGGGAGAAGCTTTCTTT. It yields the protein CASSLAREGEAFF. The whole variable domain, filled in from reference TRBV5-1 and TRBJ1-1, reads KAGVTQTPRYLIKTRGQQVTLSCSPISGHRSVSWYQQTPGQGLQFLFEYFSETQRNKGNFPGRFSGRQFSNSRSEMNVSTLELGDSALYLCASSLAREGEAFFGQGTRLTVV.

The chain carries TRBV11-2 and TRBJ2-1; the D gene is possibly TRBD2 (6 bases). The CDR3 is made up of 15 amino acids. Trimming pared 3 bases from V and 0 bases from J, leaving 9 bases between. Germline V CDR1 and CDR2: SGHAT, FQNNGV. In DNA, the CDR3 is TGTGCCAGCAGCTTTGGGGGGAGCTCCTACAATGAGCAGTTCTTC. This gives the protein CASSFGGSSYNEQFF.

The gene calls are TRBV5-4 and TRBJ2-3; 12 positions agree with TRBD2. The CDR3 length is 16 residues. The V gene end was trimmed by 4 bases and the J gene end by 3 bases; junction bases not matched to a gene: 6. CDR1 and CDR2 from the germline V gene are SGHNT and YYREEE (reference sequence). DNA for the CDR3: TGTGCCAGCAGCATAGGACTAGCGGGGAGTACAGATACGCAGTATTTT. As protein: CASSIGLAGSTDTQYF.

In DNA form, the CDR3 reads TGTGCCACCAGCAGAGAACCTACAGGGGGTAAAGGCTACACCTTC. Translated: CATSREPTGGKGYTF. The chain recombines TRBV15 with TRBJ1-2; 8 nucleotides match TRBD1. Germline V lookup: CDR1 LNHNV, CDR2 YYDKDF (reference sequence). The CDR3 is 15 amino acids. Germline trimming cut 0 bases from V and 8 bases from J; bases unmatched to any gene: 8.

This chain connects TRBV9 to TRBJ1-6, with D perhaps matching TRBD1 (5 bases). With 4 bases removed from V and 4 bases from J, the gap between germline ends came to 18 bases. There are 17 residues in the CDR3. Germline V gives CDR1 SGDLS, CDR2 YYNGEE. The CDR3 DNA reads TGTGCCAGCAGCCCTCACCCCGGGGGTTCATATAATTCACCCCTCCACTTT. Protein sequence: CASSPHPGGSYNSPLHF.

The chain carries TRBV6-5 and TRBJ2-1, with 13 nucleotides matching TRBD2. This CDR3 has 15 amino acids. CDR1 is MNHEY, CDR2 SVGAGI, per germline. The ends lost 6 bases at V and 8 bases at J; junction bases unmatched: 7. In DNA, the CDR3 is TGTGCCAGCAGCGCACTAGCGGGGGGGTACCATGAGCAGTTCTTC. Its protein product is CASSALAGGYHEQFF.

The genes are TRBV6-1 and TRBJ2-1; the D is unclear. This CDR3 spans 13 amino acids. Germline CDR1 and CDR2: MNHNS and SASEGT. The V gene lost 3 bases and the J gene lost 8 bases, with 11 bases spanning the gap. Here the CDR3 DNA reads TGTGCCAGCAGTGATGTTCCGTCCGATGAGCAGTTCTTC. Its protein is CASSDVPSDEQFF.